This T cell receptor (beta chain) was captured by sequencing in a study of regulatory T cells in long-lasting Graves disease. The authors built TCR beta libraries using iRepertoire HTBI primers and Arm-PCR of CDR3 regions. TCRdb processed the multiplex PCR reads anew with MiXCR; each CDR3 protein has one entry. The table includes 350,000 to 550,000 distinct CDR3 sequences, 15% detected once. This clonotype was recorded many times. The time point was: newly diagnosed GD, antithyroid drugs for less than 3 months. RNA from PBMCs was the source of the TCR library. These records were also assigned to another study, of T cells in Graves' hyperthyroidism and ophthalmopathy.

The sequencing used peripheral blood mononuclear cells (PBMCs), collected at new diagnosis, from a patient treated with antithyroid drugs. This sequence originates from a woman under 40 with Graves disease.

The CDR3 bases are TGTGCCAGCTCACCGGGGGACAGCCCCTACGAGCAGTACTTC. Translation gives CASSPGDSPYEQYF. The genes are TRBV18 and TRBJ2-7; 7 nucleotides line up with TRBD1. The CDR3 has 14 amino acids. With 3 bases clipped from V and 2 bases from J, the junction kept 4 bases outside the gene matches. The germline gives CDR1 KGHSH, CDR2 LQKENI.